These 12 T cell receptor beta chains were sequenced from one sample in a study. Cells sorted as Tregs were CD4+, CD25+ and CD127-/low. One entry per CDR3 protein, called by TCRdb with MiXCR from the 5' RACE reads. The table lists about 42,000 distinct CDR3 sequences, approximately 22% of them singletons. The material sequenced was Tregs sorted from blood. The receptors were gathered from a female donor with breast cancer.

This sequence joins TRBV7-9 and TRBJ2-1; D perhaps matches TRBD1 (6 bases). Per germline, CDR1 SEHNR and CDR2 FQNEAQ (reference sequence). There are 15 residues in the CDR3. The V end lost 2 bases, the J end lost 9 bases, and 17 bases lay between the germline ends. The CDR3 here is CASSLFGTPRTEQFF. CDR3 bases: TGTGCCAGCAGCTTATTCGGGACACCAAGGACTGAGCAGTTCTTC.

On this clonotype itself: This may come from a read error, since a much larger clone is one base off. J is TRBJ2-2 and V is TRBV20-1, with D possibly matching TRBD1 (6 bases). Germline CDR1 DFQATT, CDR2 SNEGSKA (reference sequence). With 1 base removed from V and 2 bases from J, the gap between germline ends came to 14 bases. This CDR3 contains 16 residues. The CDR3: CSARGRAGANTGELFF. The DNA of the CDR3 is TGCAGTGCTAGAGGTCGGGCAGGGGCAAACACCGGGGAGCTGTTTTTT.

This clonotype has just a few counts. The J gene is TRBJ2-3, the V gene TRBV5-1; D gene uncertain. Germline V gives CDR1 SGHRS, CDR2 YFSETQ. This CDR3 comprises 14 residues. V gave up 2 bases and J gave up 0 bases, with 7 bases separating them. The CDR3 reads CASSFSASTDTQYF. Written as DNA, the CDR3 is TGCGCCAGCAGCTTCAGCGCGAGCACAGATACGCAGTATTTT.

This clonotype was picked up many times. The rearrangement links TRBV28 to TRBJ2-5, with D uncertain. Germline V gene sequence: CDR1 MDHEN, CDR2 SYDVKM. Trimming stripped 2 bases from V and 5 bases from J, with 3 bases between. This CDR3 comprises 11 residues. Here the CDR3 reads CASSLTETQYF. The CDR3 DNA reads as TGTGCCAGCAGTTTAACGGAGACCCAGTACTTC.

The sample holds a few counts of this clonotype. The rearrangement links TRBV20-1 to TRBJ2-1; 9 bases are shared with TRBD2. This CDR3 has 15 residues. Losses at the gene ends were 2 bases for V and 4 bases for J; bases not matched to a gene: 6. From germline, CDR1 is DFQATT and CDR2 SNEGSKA (reference sequence). The CDR3: CSARPIAGVYNEQFF. CDR3 bases: TGCAGTGCTAGACCTATAGCGGGAGTATACAATGAGCAGTTCTTC.

This clonotype was counted only a few times. The V and J genes are TRBV30 and TRBJ2-7; D uncertain. This CDR3 comprises 12 residues. V was shortened by 0 bases and J by 3 bases, with 6 bases between the two germline ends. Germline CDR1 is GTSNPN and CDR2 is SVGIG (reference sequence). CDR3 bases: TGTGCCTGGAGTGTACAGAGCTACGAGCAGTACTTC. This codes for CAWSVQSYEQYF. The whole variable domain, filled in from reference TRBV30 and TRBJ2-7, reads SQTIHQWPATLVQPVGSPLSLECTVEGTSNPNLYWYRQAAGRGLQLLFYSVGIGQISSEVPQNLSASRPQDRQFILSSKKLLLSDSGFYLCAWSVQSYEQYFGPGTRLTVT.

CDR3 nucleotides: TGTGCCAGCACGAGGGGCGGCACAGATACGCAGTATTTT. Translating gives CASTRGGTDTQYF. This rearrangement joins TRBV5-5 to TRBJ2-3; the D gene could be TRBD1 or TRBD2 (5 bases each). The CDR3 is 13 amino acids. Germline CDR1 and CDR2: SGHKS and YYEKEE (reference sequence). V lost 6 bases and J lost 1, with 9 bases in between.

The chain joins TRBV18 to TRBJ1-2; the match to TRBD1 covers 8 bases. The CDR3 totals 16 residues. Trimming cost V 3 bases and J 1 base; bases outside gene matches: 7. Germline CDR1 reads KGHSH; CDR2 reads LQKENI. CDR3 bases: TGTGCCAGCTCACCCACAGGGGGAGACTATAACTATGGCTACACCTTC. Its protein product is CASSPTGGDYNYGYTF.

This clonotype turned up a few times. The chain links TRBV3-1 to TRBJ2-1; 10 bases map to TRBD2. The V gene's germline CDR1 is LGHDT and CDR2 YNNKEL (reference sequence). The CDR3 has 17 residues. J lost 7 bases, V lost 0 bases, and 9 bases had no gene match. The CDR3 sequence is CASSQETPLAGLNEQFF. The CDR3, as DNA: TGTGCCAGCAGCCAAGAAACTCCACTAGCGGGATTAAATGAGCAGTTCTTC.

This clonotype has just a few counts. V usage is TRBV20-1 and J usage is TRBJ1-4, with D hard to call. Germline assignment: CDR1 DFQATT and CDR2 SNEGSKA (reference sequence). Trimming left V 5 bases short and J 3 bases short, with 10 bases between. This CDR3 region has 13 residues. The CDR3 region has the DNA TGCAGTGCTTTAGGTCCTCCTAATGAAAAACTGTTTTTT. Its translation is CSALGPPNEKLFF.

Worth noting for this clonotype: A much larger clone differs from this one at a single base, so this may be a read error. The chain links TRBV9 to TRBJ2-7, with 14 bases that match TRBD2. CDR1 SGDLS and CDR2 YYNGEE come from the germline V gene. V shed 4 bases and J 6 bases; nucleotides not matched to a gene: 6. CDR3 length: 15 residues. The CDR3 sequence: CASSPKGLAGAEQYF. The CDR3 DNA sequence: TGTGCCAGCAGCCCAAAGGGACTAGCGGGAGCCGAGCAGTACTTC.

This clonotype has a handful of counts. CDR3 loop: CASSDMTVRQETQYF. The CDR3 DNA sequence: TGTGCCAGCAGTGATATGACAGTTCGACAAGAGACCCAGTACTTC. This rearrangement joins TRBV6-1 to TRBJ2-5; D perhaps matches TRBD1 (5 bases). Germline V lookup: CDR1 MNHNS, CDR2 SASEGT. The CDR3 spans 15 residues. With 3 bases removed from V and 2 bases from J, the gap between germline ends came to 13 bases.